Following are 9 T cell receptor beta chains from one sample sequenced in a study of T-cell reconstitution after alpha-beta-depleted transplantation in children. Unique molecular identifiers were built into the TCRbeta library. Each CDR3 protein is one row after TCRdb ran MiXCR on the PCR reads. Here the sample spans about 200,000 distinct CDR3 sequences, roughly 8.3% being singletons. This specimen consisted of PBMCs, mostly from graft donor cells, obtained 360 days after TCRalphabeta/CD19-depleted stem cell transplant. These receptors came from a male patient aged 2-15 years who had a stem cell transplant for acute myeloid leukemia, so the T cells may come from the graft donor.

At least ten counts were recorded for this clonotype. V gene TRBV18 combines with J gene TRBJ2-2, with 7 bases that match TRBD1. Germline loops: CDR1 KGHSH, CDR2 LQKENI. The CDR3 sequence is 16 residues long. J was trimmed by 0 bases and V by 6 bases; bases with no gene match: 7. CDR3 sequence reads: CASSRQGRSNTGELFF. CDR3 coding DNA: TGTGCCAGCTCGCGACAGGGAAGGTCGAACACCGGGGAGCTGTTTTTT.

The rearrangement joins TRBV6-4 to TRBJ2-7; the match to TRBD2 covers 16 bases. V shed 2 bases and J 6 bases; nucleotides not matched to a gene: 4. Germline V CDR1 and CDR2: MRHNA, SNTAGT. CDR3 size: 16 residues. The CDR3 sequence: CASSDGTSGRAGEQYF. The CDR3 bases are TGTGCCAGCAGTGACGGGACTAGCGGGAGGGCCGGCGAGCAGTACTTC.

The rearrangement uses TRBV12-5 and TRBJ2-5; 7 bases map to TRBD1. From germline, CDR1 is LGHNT and CDR2 FRNRAP. J gave up 3 bases and V 6 bases, and 7 bases lay outside the gene matches. The CDR3 covers 14 residues. The CDR3 loop is CASGDTGVEETQYF. The CDR3 nucleotides are TGTGCTAGTGGGGATACAGGGGTTGAAGAGACCCAGTACTTC.

This clonotype was counted a few times. The chain recombines TRBV20-1 with TRBJ1-1; D unclear. The germline V gene encodes CDR1 DFQATT and CDR2 SNEGSKA (reference sequence). Trimming cost V 3 bases and J 3 bases, with 11 bases left between them. CDR3 length: 13 residues. DNA of the CDR3: TGCAGTGCTAGTCAGGACTCCGACACTGAAGCTTTCTTT. It specifies CSASQDSDTEAFF.

This clonotype was seen repeatedly, ten times or more. This chain links TRBV25-1 with TRBJ2-1; D remains unclear. Trimming cost V 4 bases and J 4 bases, with 8 bases left between them. The length of the CDR3 is 13 residues. CDR1 and CDR2 from the germline V gene are MGHDK and SYGVNS. The CDR3, as DNA: TGTGCCAGCAGTGTCTCGGATTACAATGAGCAGTTCTTC. Amino acid sequence: CASSVSDYNEQFF. The full variable domain, completed using reference TRBV25-1 and TRBJ2-1, is EADIYQTPRYLVIGTGKKITLECSQTMGHDKMYWYQQDPGMELHLIHYSYGVNSTEKGDLSSESTVSRIRTEHFPLTLESARPSHTSQYLCASSVSDYNEQFFGPGTRLTVL.

This clonotype was seen repeatedly, ten times or more. This sequence joins TRBV5-6 and TRBJ2-7; the D is unclear. Per germline, CDR1 SGHDT and CDR2 YYEEEE. This CDR3 spans 12 amino acids. V was trimmed by 4 bases and J by 10 bases, leaving 15 bases between them. Written as DNA, the CDR3 is TGTGCCAGCAGCCCCGGGCTTCGCACTCAGTACTTC. Encoded protein: CASSPGLRTQYF.

This clonotype came up once. Mismatch with germline at one junction end may stem from a read error. The chain has TRBV5-1 and TRBJ2-5, with D maybe TRBD2 (6 bases). This CDR3 contains 15 residues. Germline values: CDR1 SGHRS, CDR2 YFSETQ. The CDR3: CASSFRPGSQETKYF. The CDR3 DNA is TGCGCCAGCAGCTTCCGCCCCGGGAGTCAAGAGACCAAGTACTTC.

This clonotype was recorded at least ten times. Here the CDR3 DNA reads TGCGCCAGCAGCTTGGATGAGTACCAAGAGACCCAGTACTTC. Its translation: CASSLDEYQETQYF. The chain is built from TRBV5-1 and TRBJ2-5; no reliable D call. CDR1 and CDR2 (germline): SGHRS, YFSETQ. The CDR3 extends over 14 amino acids. V lost 0 bases, J lost 0 bases, and 6 bases lay in between.

This clonotype showed up many times. CDR3 in amino acids: CASSWVKWDTQYF. CDR3 sequence (DNA): TGTGCCAGCAGTTGGGTCAAGTGGGATACGCAGTATTTT. The chain recombines TRBV12-3 or TRBV12-4 with TRBJ2-3; D gene ambiguous. V shed 4 bases and J shed 6 bases, with 11 bases lying between them. The CDR3 totals 13 residues.